This TCR beta chain originates from a study of cytomegalovirus exposure and HLA in healthy donors. Overall study findings and caveats: Cytomegalovirus association was listed for 164 TCR beta chains. Reportedly, diagnosis of cytomegalovirus status by the classifier showed high specificity and sensitivity.

PCR was performed using 60 Vbeta and 13 Jbeta primers. Profiled with immunoSEQ multiplex PCR; TCRdb holds only in-frame clones, not every one. The table records more than 150,000 clones, about three quarters of them present only once. Germline CDR1 is MDHEN and CDR2 is SYDVKM. The CDR3 loop spans 14 amino acids. The trim removed 3 bases at V and 2 bases at J, leaving 0 bases unmatched. About this clone itself: What it binds is not known.

This chain links TRBV28 with TRBJ2-7; 11 bases agree with TRBD2. Sequencing was done on a sample of PBMCs. This clonotype originated in a woman in her thirties or forties in good health and CMV-seropositive. The CDR3 loop is CASSLGLAAYEQYF. The CDR3, as DNA: TGTGCCAGCAGTTTGGGACTAGCGGCCTACGAGCAGTACTTC. The full variable domain, rest sourced from reference TRBV28 and TRBJ2-7, is DVKVTQSSRYLVKRTGEKVFLECVQDMDHENMFWYRQDPGLGLRLIYFSYDVKMKEKGDIPEGYSVSREKKERFSLILESASTNQTSMYLCASSLGLAAYEQYFGPGTRLTVT.